This TCR beta chain emerged from a study of blood T cells in healthy people across ages. Alongside a J-beta primer mix, a sample-barcoded 5' primer served in a second PCR lasting roughly 7 to 11 cycles. A single record per CDR3 protein comes from TCRdb applying MiXCR to the 5' RACE reads. This sample yields about 780,000 distinct CDR3 sequences, of which under 30% are seen a single time; about 2.9% belongs to the top ten. The V end was cut by 4 bases, the J end by 5 bases, with 9 bases between. The CDR3 spans 14 residues. The sample was also reused in another study, on T cells of mothers and their children.

The genes are TRBV12-3 or TRBV12-4 and TRBJ1-6; tentative D call: TRBD1 (5 bases). The sequencing input was blood. This clonotype was sampled from a boy aged 10-17 years in good health. DNA for the CDR3: TGTGCCAGCAGTTGGGGGACGAATAATTCACCCCTCCACTTT. Translation gives CASSWGTNNSPLHF.